This T cell receptor (beta chain) is drawn from a study of blood T cell repertoires in COVID-19. As originally analysed: Amplification of reference gene primers was used by the study to estimate nucleated cell counts. TCRdb keeps only in-frame clones here, not all; method: immunoSEQ multiplex PCR. V and J calls and clone size are as listed in that table; D and trimming were resolved from the DNA. Of around 140,000 clones detected, around 89% appear once; the ten largest clones hold roughly a sixth. This clone was counted a single time. The CDR3 covers 15 residues. Trimming removed 3 bases from V and 2 bases from J; junction bases left unmatched: 4. Germline V gives CDR1 SGDLS, CDR2 YYNGEE.

The chain has TRBV9 and TRBJ2-1; 8 positions match TRBD2. This clonotype originated in a man aged 50 to 59 with active or convalescent COVID-19. The specimen sequenced was peripheral blood. CDR3 loop: CASSGNGGAYNEQFF. CDR3 in DNA: TGTGCCAGCAGCGGCAACGGGGGGGCCTACAATGAGCAGTTCTTC.